This T cell receptor (beta chain) derives from a study of PD-L1 blockade in urothelial cancer. Sequenced by immunoSEQ multiplex PCR; TCRdb stores in-frame clones only, minus some. The profile shows around 100,000 clones, about 85% of them singletons. The germline gives CDR1 SGHRS, CDR2 YFSETQ. The CDR3 sequence is 16 residues long. Losses at the gene ends were 3 bases for V and 0 bases for J; bases not matched to a gene: 6. Here the sequenced sample was PBMCs, taken around atezolizumab (anti-PD-L1) treatment. This receptor was identified in a man aged 50-59 years with urothelial cancer. The chain joins TRBV5-1 to TRBJ1-3; TRBD1 aligns across 7 bases. CDR3 loop: CASSYSGTASGNTIYF. CDR3 DNA: TGCGCCAGCAGCTATTCCGGGACAGCCTCTGGAAACACCATATATTTT.